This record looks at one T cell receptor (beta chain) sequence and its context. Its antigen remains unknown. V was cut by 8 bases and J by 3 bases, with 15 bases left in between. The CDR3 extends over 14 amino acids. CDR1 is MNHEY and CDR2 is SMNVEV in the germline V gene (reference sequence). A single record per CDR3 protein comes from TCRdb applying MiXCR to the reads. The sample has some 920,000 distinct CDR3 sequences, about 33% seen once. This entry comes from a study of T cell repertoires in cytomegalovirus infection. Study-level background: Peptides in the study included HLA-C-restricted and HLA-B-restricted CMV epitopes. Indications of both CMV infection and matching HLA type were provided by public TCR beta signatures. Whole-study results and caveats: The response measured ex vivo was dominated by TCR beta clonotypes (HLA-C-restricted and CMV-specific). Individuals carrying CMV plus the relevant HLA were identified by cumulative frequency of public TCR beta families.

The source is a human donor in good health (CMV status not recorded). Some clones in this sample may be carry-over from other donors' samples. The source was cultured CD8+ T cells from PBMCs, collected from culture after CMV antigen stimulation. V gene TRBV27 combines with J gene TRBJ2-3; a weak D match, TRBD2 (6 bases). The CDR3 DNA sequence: TGTGCCAGCCGGGACTCCCCCGGAACAGATACGCAGTATTTT. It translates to CASRDSPGTDTQYF.